This is a list of T cell receptor beta chains from one sample in a study of T-cell reconstitution after alpha-beta-depleted transplantation in children. TCRdb redid the calling of the PCR reads with MiXCR, one entry per CDR3 protein. Of 500,000 to 650,000 distinct CDR3 sequences listed, about 10% are singletons. The source was PBMCs, mostly from graft donor cells, collected 180 days after TCRalphabeta/CD19-depleted stem cell transplant. The receptors come from a female patient aged 2-15 years who had a stem cell transplant for aplastic anemia, so the T cells may come from the graft donor. CDR3s include the opening cysteine and the closing phenylalanine or tryptophan. D genes are given only for firm matches. For some rows the clone size is stated as once, few or many, or as a class when expanded; others skip it.

v_call: TRBV3-1; d_call: .; j_call: TRBJ2-1; clone_size: .; cdr3_aa: CASSHRFLSYNEQFF; cdr3_nt: TGTGCCAGCAGCCATAGGTTCCTCTCCTACAATGAGCAGTTCTTC
v_call: TRBV5-1; d_call: .; j_call: TRBJ2-2; clone_size: few; cdr3_aa: CASKSGGHSGTGELFF; cdr3_nt: TGCGCCAGCAAAAGTGGGGGCCATTCGGGCACCGGGGAGCTGTTTTTT
v_call: TRBV7-2; d_call: .; j_call: TRBJ2-5; clone_size: .; cdr3_aa: CASSFGVRQETQYF; cdr3_nt: TGTGCCAGCAGCTTTGGAGTCCGCCAAGAGACCCAGTACTTC
v_call: TRBV5-5; d_call: .; j_call: TRBJ1-3; clone_size: few; cdr3_aa: CASSLPGAETGNTIYF; cdr3_nt: TGTGCCAGCAGCTTGCCAGGGGCAGAAACTGGAAACACCATATATTTT
v_call: TRBV20-1; d_call: .; j_call: TRBJ2-7; clone_size: many; cdr3_aa: CSVPGDYEQYF; cdr3_nt: TGCAGTGTTCCGGGAGACTACGAGCAGTACTTC
v_call: TRBV29-1; d_call: TRBD2; j_call: TRBJ2-5; clone_size: many; cdr3_aa: CSVGVAGGPGETQYF; cdr3_nt: TGCAGCGTGGGTGTAGCGGGAGGGCCGGGGGAGACCCAGTACTTC
v_call: TRBV5-1; d_call: .; j_call: TRBJ2-1; clone_size: few; cdr3_aa: CASSQAAEYFSYNEQFF; cdr3_nt: TGCGCCAGCAGCCAGGCTGCGGAGTATTTTTCCTACAATGAGCAGTTCTTC
v_call: TRBV12-3/TRBV12-4; d_call: .; j_call: TRBJ2-6; clone_size: .; cdr3_aa: CASSGTGLSGANVLTF; cdr3_nt: TGTGCCAGCAGCGGCACAGGACTCTCTGGGGCCAACGTCCTGACTTTC
v_call: TRBV20-1; d_call: TRBD2; j_call: TRBJ2-1; clone_size: few; cdr3_aa: CSARDLREGNEQFF; cdr3_nt: TGCAGTGCTAGAGATTTGCGGGAGGGCAATGAGCAGTTCTTC
v_call: TRBV12-3/TRBV12-4; d_call: TRBD2; j_call: TRBJ2-3; clone_size: many; cdr3_aa: CASSFAGGITDTQYF; cdr3_nt: TGTGCCAGCAGTTTCGCGGGAGGAATCACAGATACGCAGTATTTT
v_call: TRBV29-1; d_call: .; j_call: TRBJ1-2; clone_size: .; cdr3_aa: CSAGGLFLNGYTF; cdr3_nt: TGCAGCGCTGGAGGGCTCTTTCTTAATGGCTACACCTTC
v_call: TRBV6-2/TRBV6-3; d_call: .; j_call: TRBJ2-6; clone_size: many; cdr3_aa: CASSFLGYFVFSGANVLTF; cdr3_nt: TGTGCCAGCAGTTTCCTAGGGTATTTCGTCTTCTCTGGGGCCAACGTCCTGACTTTC
v_call: TRBV7-3; d_call: .; j_call: TRBJ2-7; clone_size: .; cdr3_aa: CASSPTGGGGEQYF; cdr3_nt: TGTGCCAGCAGCCCGACCGGGGGTGGGGGCGAGCAGTACTTC
v_call: TRBV5-6; d_call: TRBD1; j_call: TRBJ2-2; clone_size: few; cdr3_aa: CASSLTDRGLTGELFF; cdr3_nt: TGTGCCAGCAGCTTGACGGACAGGGGGCTAACCGGGGAGCTGTTTTTT
v_call: TRBV7-9; d_call: .; j_call: TRBJ1-1; clone_size: .; cdr3_aa: CASSRRTLTRNTEAFF; cdr3_nt: TGTGCCAGCAGCCGGCGGACCCTAACGAGGAACACTGAAGCTTTCTTT
v_call: TRBV25-1; d_call: .; j_call: TRBJ1-1; clone_size: many; cdr3_aa: CASSVGGPDGMNTEAFF; cdr3_nt: TGTGCCAGCAGTGTAGGGGGGCCCGACGGGATGAACACTGAAGCTTTCTTT
v_call: TRBV6-2/TRBV6-3; d_call: .; j_call: TRBJ2-1; clone_size: .; cdr3_aa: CASSYPGTGYYNEQFF; cdr3_nt: TGTGCCAGCAGTTACCCCGGGACTGGCTATTACAATGAGCAGTTCTTC
v_call: TRBV12-3/TRBV12-4; d_call: .; j_call: TRBJ1-1; clone_size: many; cdr3_aa: CASTHIESNTEAFF; cdr3_nt: TGTGCCAGCACCCACATCGAATCGAACACTGAAGCTTTCTTT
v_call: TRBV5-6; d_call: TRBD1; j_call: TRBJ2-7; clone_size: .; cdr3_aa: CASSFRPTGTGSYEQYF; cdr3_nt: TGTGCCAGCAGCTTTAGGCCCACCGGGACAGGGTCCTACGAGCAGTACTTC
v_call: TRBV27; d_call: TRBD2; j_call: TRBJ2-1; clone_size: .; cdr3_aa: CASSFIAGGVTNEQFF; cdr3_nt: TGTGCCAGCAGTTTCATAGCGGGAGGTGTAACGAATGAGCAGTTCTTC
v_call: TRBV7-8; d_call: .; j_call: TRBJ2-3; clone_size: .; cdr3_aa: CASSFTTRGQDTQYF; cdr3_nt: TGTGCCAGCAGCTTCACGACCCGGGGGCAGGATACGCAGTATTTT
v_call: TRBV12-3/TRBV12-4; d_call: TRBD1; j_call: TRBJ2-1; clone_size: .; cdr3_aa: CASSLTGAYNEQFF; cdr3_nt: TGTGCCAGCAGTTTGACAGGGGCCTACAATGAGCAGTTCTTC
v_call: TRBV7-2; d_call: TRBD1; j_call: TRBJ1-4; clone_size: .; cdr3_aa: CASSPGQGVGERLFF; cdr3_nt: TGTGCCAGCAGCCCTGGACAGGGGGTGGGTGAGAGACTGTTTTTT